A single sample is the source of the 31 T cell receptor beta chains below, sequenced in a study of glioma-infiltrating T cells. TCR alpha and beta CDR3 regions were amplified from RNA using iRepertoire nested multiplex PCR. TCRdb processed the multiplex PCR reads anew with MiXCR; each CDR3 protein has one entry. The sample contains over 70,000 distinct CDR3 sequences, 20% to 25% of which appear only once. Specimen: glioma tissue, nonneoplastic brain tissue, or PBMCs (not recorded which). These receptors came from a human donor with low-grade glioma or glioblastoma, undergoing nonglioma brain surgery, or in good health (not recorded which).

This clonotype has a count of ten or more. The chain carries TRBV4-1 and TRBJ2-7; D perhaps matches TRBD1 (6 bases). Germline V lookup: CDR1 MGHRA, CDR2 YSYEKL. The CDR3 has 15 residues. Trimming left V 1 base short and J 5 bases short, with 15 bases between. CDR3 amino acids: CASSQAGQGLNEQYF. As DNA, the CDR3 is TGCGCCAGCAGCCAAGCGGGCCAGGGGCTCAACGAGCAGTACTTC.

The J gene is TRBJ1-5, the V gene TRBV12-3 or TRBV12-4; D is undetermined. This CDR3 comprises 15 residues. Trimming pared 5 bases from V and 0 bases from J, leaving 11 bases between. CDR3 in amino acids: CASSPLGYSNQPQHF. CDR3 in DNA: TGTGCCAGCAGTCCTTTAGGTTATAGCAATCAGCCCCAGCATTTT.

This clonotype showed up many times. The chain combines TRBV2 with TRBJ2-3; 7 bases are shared with TRBD1. Germline V gene lookup returns CDR1 SNHLY and CDR2 FYNNEI. J was trimmed by 7 bases and V by 5 bases; bases with no gene match: 9. The CDR3 runs to 14 residues. The CDR3 DNA follows: TGTGCCAGCAGTATCCTGGGCAGGGGGAATACGCAGTATTTT. Its translation is CASSILGRGNTQYF.

This clonotype is deemed medium-sized. The chain links TRBV2 to TRBJ2-1; 8 bases align to TRBD2. J lost 9 bases, V lost 3 bases, and 7 bases had no gene match. Looked up from germline, CDR1 is SNHLY and CDR2 is FYNNEI. CDR3 length: 14 amino acids. The CDR3 nucleotides are TGTGCCAGCAGTGATCCGGGGGGGCGGAGTGAGCAGTTCTTC. It is translated as CASSDPGGRSEQFF.

The chain has TRBV7-9 and TRBJ2-6, with D unclear. CDR3 size: 14 residues. Trimming left V 3 bases short and J 2 bases short, with 5 bases between. CDR1 and CDR2 (germline): SEHNR, FQNEAQ (reference sequence). CDR3 bases: TGTGCCAGCAGCTTTACCGCTGGGGCCAACGTCCTGACTTTC. Translating gives CASSFTAGANVLTF.

This clonotype was detected ten times or more. The chain joins TRBV20-1 to TRBJ2-7; D gene unclear. Germline lookup yields CDR1 DFQATT and CDR2 SNEGSKA (reference sequence). The CDR3 runs to 13 residues. Trimming shortened V by 6 bases and J by 0 bases, and 12 bases separated the two germline ends. CDR3 sequence (DNA): TGCAGTGCCCTCCGGGTCAACTCCTACGAGCAGTACTTC. Protein: CSALRVNSYEQYF.

The chain couples TRBV5-5 to TRBJ1-2; D is ambiguous. CDR3 length equals 14 residues. Germline assignment: CDR1 SGHKS and CDR2 YYEKEE (reference sequence). V gave up 5 bases and J gave up 4 bases, with 15 bases separating them. The CDR3 loop reads CASRLTLPGYGYTF. The CDR3 coding sequence is TGTGCCAGCAGGCTCACCCTCCCAGGCTATGGCTACACCTTC.

This clonotype is medium-sized in the sample. In nucleotides, the CDR3 is TGTGCCAGCAGTTTTCCGGATCAGCCCCAGCATTTT. Its translation: CASSFPDQPQHF. The chain employs TRBV27 and TRBJ1-5; D gene uncertain. CDR3 length: 12 amino acids. V lost 3 bases, J lost 5 bases, and 5 bases lay in between. Germline V gene data show CDR1 as MNHEY and CDR2 as SMNVEV (reference sequence).

This clonotype was detected many times. J is TRBJ1-1 and V is TRBV20-1; no reliable D call. Trimming took 3 bases from V and 3 from J, leaving 14 bases between them. CDR1 is DFQATT, CDR2 SNEGSKA, per germline (reference sequence). The CDR3 covers 14 residues. The CDR3 nucleotides are TGCAGTGCTAGGCGTTTTGGTTTGGACACTGAAGCTTTCTTT. Protein: CSARRFGLDTEAFF.

The chain combines TRBV4-2 with TRBJ2-3; D perhaps matches TRBD2 (7 bases). The CDR3 consists of 16 residues. Germline V gives CDR1 LGHNA, CDR2 YNFKEQ. Trimming removed 0 bases from V and 5 bases from J, with 15 bases in between. The CDR3 is CASSQEGGLGGDTQYF. For the CDR3, the DNA is TGTGCCAGCAGCCAAGAAGGCGGACTAGGGGGAGATACGCAGTATTTT.

Only a few counts were recorded for this clonotype. The chain is built from TRBV19 and TRBJ2-1, with D perhaps assigned TRBD1 or TRBD2 (9 bases each). The CDR3 totals 16 residues. Germline-derived CDR1 and CDR2 are LNHDA and SQIVND (reference sequence). The ends were cut back, 4 bases at V and 7 bases at J, with 20 bases in the middle. The CDR3 coding sequence is TGTGCCAGTAGTACCCCGAGCGGGGGGACAGGGAATGAGCAGTTCTTC. Protein product: CASSTPSGGTGNEQFF.

Only a few counts were recorded for this clonotype. This chain connects TRBV5-1 to TRBJ2-7; 8 bases align to TRBD1. Per the germline V gene, CDR1 is SGHRS and CDR2 is YFSETQ. J gave up 1 base and V 0 bases, and 3 bases lay outside the gene matches. The CDR3 is 15 amino acids. The DNA of the CDR3 is TGCGCCAGCAGCTTGGGGACAGGGCCTTCCTACGAGCAGTACTTC. Translating it yields CASSLGTGPSYEQYF.

CDR3 sequence reads: CSVEDPAAKGSYNEQFF. The CDR3 DNA reads as TGCAGCGTTGAAGATCCGGCTGCGAAGGGCTCCTACAATGAGCAGTTCTTC. J is TRBJ2-1 and V is TRBV29-1; D call uncertain. The CDR3 loop spans 17 amino acids. Trimming took 0 bases from V and 0 from J, leaving 15 bases between them. CDR1 is SQVTM and CDR2 is ANQGSEA in the germline V gene.

Remarks on this clonotype: It may be a read error: a sequence one base away is much more abundant. The V gene is TRBV3-1, the J gene TRBJ2-3; 8 bases line up with TRBD1. CDR3 length equals 14 residues. The germline V gene has CDR1 LGHDT and CDR2 YNNKEL (reference sequence). J lost 14 bases, V lost 3 bases, and 13 bases had no gene match. The CDR3 loop is CASSQTGEAGELYF. CDR3 sequence (DNA): TGTGCCAGCAGCCAGACAGGGGAGGCCGGGGAGCTGTATTTT.

On this clonotype itself: A much larger clonotype is one base distant, so this may be a read error. The rearrangement joins TRBV9 to TRBJ2-7; 7 bases are a match to TRBD2. The length of the CDR3 is 15 residues. V lost 3 bases to trimming and J lost 7 bases; unmatched junction nucleotides: 13. Per the germline V gene, CDR1 is SGDLS and CDR2 is YYNGEE. The DNA of the CDR3 is TGTGCCAGCAGCGGAGGGGAGGGAGGATTCAATGAGCAGTACTTC. It specifies CASSGGEGGFNEQYF.

Regarding this clonotype: A much larger clone lies one base from this, so it may be a read error. In DNA form, the CDR3 reads TGTGCCAGCAGTCCACGACTAGCGGTGAACTACAATAAGCAGTTCTTC. Translating it yields CASSPRLAVNYNKQFF. This sequence joins TRBV27 and TRBJ2-1; TRBD2 aligns across 9 bases. The CDR3 covers 16 residues. Per the germline V gene, CDR1 is MNHEY and CDR2 is SMNVEV (reference sequence).

This clonotype was counted ten times or more. V and J are TRBV19 and TRBJ2-3; D unresolved. Germline CDR1 is LNHDA and CDR2 is SQIVND (reference sequence). This CDR3 has 13 residues. V was trimmed by 4 bases and J by 2 bases, leaving 7 bases between them. The CDR3: CASSKGSTDTQYF. DNA of the CDR3: TGTGCCAGTAGTAAGGGATCCACAGATACGCAGTATTTT.

Concerning this clonotype: Compared with germline, one end of the junction differs, possibly owing to a read error. The chain uses TRBV19 and TRBJ1-5; weak D call: TRBD1 (6 bases). The CDR3 consists of 18 residues. Germline V gives CDR1 LNHDA, CDR2 SQIVND (reference sequence). The CDR3 DNA reads as TGTGCCAGTAGTTCCCGACAGGTGCCACGTTACAGCAATCAGCCCCAGAATTTT. It translates to CASSSRQVPRYSNQPQNF.

Many counts were recorded for this clonotype. The J gene is TRBJ1-1, the V gene TRBV6-1; no definite D call. Per germline, CDR1 MNHNS and CDR2 SASEGT. This CDR3 is 13 amino acids long. Trimming stripped 6 bases from V and 4 bases from J, with 12 bases between. DNA for the CDR3: TGTGCCAGCAGAATTACACGGGCCACTGAAGCTTTCTTT. Translation: CASRITRATEAFF.

This sequence joins TRBV11-2 and TRBJ2-1; perhaps TRBD1 as D (5 bases). The CDR3 extends over 13 amino acids. CDR1 and CDR2 (germline): SGHAT, FQNNGV. Trimming removed 5 bases at V and 6 bases at J, with 11 bases between. The DNA of the CDR3 is TGTGCCAGCAGCCCAGGGAACCCCAATGAGCAGTTCTTC. Translating it yields CASSPGNPNEQFF.

This clonotype was seen at least ten times. The chain recombines TRBV6-2 or TRBV6-3 with TRBJ1-2, with D uncertain. The V gene lost 0 bases and the J gene lost 8 bases, with 16 bases spanning the gap. Germline CDR1 MNHEY, CDR2 SVGEGT. The CDR3 runs to 15 residues. DNA of the CDR3: TGTGCCAGCAGTTACTCGAATTCCGGTGCGGGGGGCTACACCTTC. This encodes CASSYSNSGAGGYTF.

Worth noting for this clonotype: This may stem from a read error, because a much larger clone lies one nucleotide away. The chain is built from TRBV7-2 and TRBJ1-1; 7 bases are a match to TRBD1. Germline values: CDR1 SGHTA, CDR2 FQGNSA. CDR3 size: 15 residues. The trim removed 4 bases at V and 7 bases at J, leaving 12 bases unmatched. The CDR3 here is CASSSHGGGRSEAFF. The CDR3, as DNA: TGTGCCAGCAGCTCACATGGAGGGGGCCGCAGTGAAGCTTTCTTT.

There are many counts of this clonotype. The chain links TRBV10-2 to TRBJ1-1, with TRBD1 matching over 7 bases. Germline CDR1 WSHSY, CDR2 SAAADI. The V gene end was trimmed by 7 bases and the J gene end by 4 bases; junction bases not matched to a gene: 6. The CDR3 sequence is 13 residues long. The CDR3 is CASNAGGRTEAFF. CDR3 in DNA: TGCGCCAGCAATGCAGGGGGACGCACTGAAGCTTTCTTT.

Ten or more counts support this clonotype. The DNA of the CDR3 is TGTGCCAGCAGTTCCCAACAGGGGGTCAACTATGGCTACACCTTC. Residues: CASSSQQGVNYGYTF. V usage is TRBV27 and J usage is TRBJ1-2, with 8 bases fitting TRBD1. In germline, CDR1 is MNHEY, CDR2 SMNVEV (reference sequence). V lost 4 bases and J lost 2; bases outside the gene matches: 6. There are 15 residues in the CDR3.

V and J are TRBV12-3 or TRBV12-4 and TRBJ1-1, with D uncertain. V lost 7 bases to trimming and J lost 6 bases, with 18 bases between them. The CDR3 totals 14 residues. Written as DNA, the CDR3 is TGTGCCAGCACTTTCGCCGGAAGTATACCTGAAGCTTTCTTT. It specifies CASTFAGSIPEAFF.

This clonotype was counted ten times or more. The rearrangement joins TRBV20-1 to TRBJ2-3, with TRBD1 matching 8 bases. The CDR3 has 17 residues. Germline CDR1 reads DFQATT; CDR2 reads SNEGSKA (reference sequence). V lost 0 bases to trimming and J lost 0 bases; unmatched junction nucleotides: 8. The CDR3 loop reads CSARDGKTGASTDTQYF. In DNA, the CDR3 is TGCAGTGCTAGAGATGGAAAGACAGGGGCTAGCACAGATACGCAGTATTTT.

This clonotype was detected many times. The chain links TRBV3-1 to TRBJ1-5; D is possibly TRBD1 (6 bases). The CDR3 is made up of 15 amino acids. V was cut by 0 bases and J by 10 bases, with 16 bases left in between. Germline V CDR1 and CDR2: LGHDT, YNNKEL (reference sequence). The CDR3 nucleotides are TGTGCCAGCAGCCAAGATCCTAAGGGGGACCATCCCCAGCATTTT. It specifies CASSQDPKGDHPQHF.

As DNA, the CDR3 is TGTGCCAGCAGCTTAAAAAGGGGTATCTCCTACGAGCAGTACTTC. Protein product: CASSLKRGISYEQYF. The rearrangement links TRBV13 to TRBJ2-7, with D possibly being TRBD1 (5 bases). The CDR3 is 15 amino acids. V lost 2 bases and J lost 0, with 11 bases in between. From germline, CDR1 is PRHDT and CDR2 FYEKMQ (reference sequence). The whole variable domain, filled in from reference TRBV13 and TRBJ2-7, reads AAGVIQSPRHLIKEKRETATLKCYPIPRHDTVYWYQQGPGQDPQFLISFYEKMQSDKGSIPDRFSAQQFSDYHSELNMSSLELGDSALYFCASSLKRGISYEQYFGPGTRLTVT.

The chain couples TRBV4-2 to TRBJ2-7; D possibly corresponds to TRBD2 (5 bases). The CDR3 consists of 16 residues. With 1 base removed from V and 2 bases from J, the gap between germline ends came to 15 bases. Germline CDR1 LGHNA, CDR2 YNFKEQ. The CDR3 loop reads CASSQGFSRVAYEQYF. CDR3 bases: TGTGCCAGCAGCCAAGGGTTCTCGCGGGTGGCCTACGAGCAGTACTTC.

By share, this clonotype counts as medium-sized. The chain is built from TRBV20-1 and TRBJ2-5, with TRBD2 matching 10 bases. The germline V gene encodes CDR1 DFQATT and CDR2 SNEGSKA (reference sequence). The CDR3 has 15 residues. After removal of 5 bases from V and 3 bases from J, the junction contained 9 bases not matched to a gene. The CDR3 nucleotides read TGCAGTGCTCCGCTAGCGGGGGTACCGGAAGAGACCCAGTACTTC. It is translated as CSAPLAGVPEETQYF.

This clonotype was counted at least ten times. V usage is TRBV10-2 and J usage is TRBJ1-5, with a tentative D call TRBD1 (5 bases). The germline V gene has CDR1 WSHSY and CDR2 SAAADI. CDR3 length: 13 residues. V lost 6 bases and J lost 2, with 8 bases in between. The CDR3 DNA follows: TGCGCCAGCAGGGGCAGGGGCAATCAGCCCCAGCATTTT. Amino acids: CASRGRGNQPQHF.